The rows below give T cell receptor beta chains drawn from one sample of a study of blood T cell repertoires in COVID-19. Profiling relied on immunoSEQ multiplex PCR, and the TCRdb table lists in-frame clones only, not all of them. The sample gives approximately 300,000 clones, roughly 90% of which show up once; about 6.8% is in the top ten. The sample taken for sequencing was peripheral blood. The origin of the receptors is a man aged 18 to 29 who had recovered from COVID-19. Each CDR3 is given without its conserved first and last residue. Each record gives: V gene, CDR3 length, J gene, CDR3 protein.

TRBV14	13	TRBJ2-7	ASSLPGLASLEQY
TRBV7-8	13	TRBJ2-3	ASSAPGLITDTQY
TRBV9	13	TRBJ2-3	ASSTGAGTTDTQY
TRBV6-2/TRBV6-3	12	TRBJ2-7	ASSNGQGLYEQY
TRBV27	13	TRBJ2-7	ASSFWGEVSYEQY
TRBV7-2	11	TRBJ1-2	ASSYRDRSIGT
TRBV29-1	11	TRBJ2-3	SVEDGTKDTQY
TRBV3-1/TRBV3-2	12	TRBJ2-7	ASSASGGPYEQY
TRBV5-1	11	TRBJ1-1	ASSLDRNTEAF
TRBV19	11	TRBJ2-7	ASSIGYSNEQY
TRBV4-1	14	TRBJ1-3	ASSQTGGISGNTIY
TRBV10-3	11	TRBJ2-3	AMGTPGTDTQY
TRBV6-5	13	TRBJ1-6	ASSYSGQSNSPLH
TRBV7-2	11	TRBJ1-1	ASSWDSYTEAF
TRBV2	12	TRBJ1-2	ASRDQGHNYGYT
TRBV19	13	TRBJ2-7	ASSEMGQGRVEQY
TRBV2	8	TRBJ1-1	ASREGLAF
TRBV12-3/TRBV12-4	11	TRBJ1-1	ASSSSLGTEAF
TRBV19	14	TRBJ2-1	ASSIGSRGEVSEQF
TRBV9	12	TRBJ2-7	ASSPDRGSYEQY
TRBV7-2	11	TRBJ1-4	ASSTYQQEKLF
TRBV7-8	14	TRBJ1-4	ASSLERHSTNEKLF
TRBV27	11	TRBJ2-6	ASSLSGANVLT
TRBV10-3	12	TRBJ2-7	AIAGGEGTYEQY
TRBV6-5	13	TRBJ1-3	ASSRTTYSGNTIY
TRBV18	16	TRBJ1-3	ASSPVGTGLNSGNTIY
TRBV12-5	13	TRBJ1-5	ASGFGQGVNQPQH
TRBV7-2	10	TRBJ1-1	ASSSWARGAF